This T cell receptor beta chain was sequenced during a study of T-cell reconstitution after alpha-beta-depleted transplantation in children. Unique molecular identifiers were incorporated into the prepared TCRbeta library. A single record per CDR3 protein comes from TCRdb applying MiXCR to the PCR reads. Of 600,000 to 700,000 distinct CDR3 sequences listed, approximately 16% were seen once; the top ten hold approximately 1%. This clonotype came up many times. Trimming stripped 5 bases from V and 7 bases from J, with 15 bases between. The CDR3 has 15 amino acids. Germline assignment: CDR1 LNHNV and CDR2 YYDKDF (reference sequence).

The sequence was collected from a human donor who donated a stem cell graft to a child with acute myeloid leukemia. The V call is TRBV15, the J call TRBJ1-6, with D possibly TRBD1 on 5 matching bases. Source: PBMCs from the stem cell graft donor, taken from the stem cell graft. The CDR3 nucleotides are TGTGCCACCAGCGGAGCCGGGACGCTGAATTCACCCCTCCACTTT. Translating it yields CATSGAGTLNSPLHF.